These 5 T cell receptor beta chains came from one sample sequenced in a study of blood T cell repertoires in COVID-19. Assay used: immunoSEQ multiplex PCR; TCRdb lists only in-frame clones, some missing. The table lists about 100,000 clones, 81% of them singletons. Material for sequencing was peripheral blood. These receptors came from a man in his 60s with acute or convalescent COVID-19.

The chain employs TRBV7-6 and TRBJ1-2; unclear D gene. V gave up 1 base and J gave up 4 bases, with 13 bases separating them. The germline V gene has CDR1 SGHVS and CDR2 FNYEAQ. The CDR3 is 15 amino acids. For the CDR3, the DNA is TGTGCCAGCAGCTTAGACCCAACCCGGTTCTATGGCTACACCTTC. Protein sequence: CASSLDPTRFYGYTF.

This chain connects TRBV30 to TRBJ1-6, with 7 bases identical to TRBD1. The V and J ends lost 3 bases and 9 bases, in that order; junction bases with no gene match: 14. The germline CDR1 and CDR2 sequences are GTSNPN and SVGIG (reference sequence). The CDR3 runs to 16 residues. The DNA of the CDR3 is TGTGCCTGGAGCATATACCTCACAGGGGCACCTTCACCCCTCCACTTT. It yields the protein CAWSIYLTGAPSPLHF. Complete variable domain (other parts from reference TRBV30 and TRBJ1-6): SQTIHQWPATLVQPVGSPLSLECTVEGTSNPNLYWYRQAAGRGLQLLFYSVGIGQISSEVPQNLSASRPQDRQFILSSKKLLLSDSGFYLCAWSIYLTGAPSPLHFGNGTRLTVT.

The chain has TRBV7-9 and TRBJ1-1, with D unresolved. Looked up from germline, CDR1 is SEHNR and CDR2 is FQNEAQ (reference sequence). Deletions cut 5 bases from V and 11 bases from J, with 24 bases between. The CDR3 runs 15 residues. The CDR3 nucleotides are TGTGCCAGCAGCCTTGCCCCAGCCGACCGAGGGTTTGCTTTCTTT. Encoded protein: CASSLAPADRGFAFF.

There are a few counts of this clone. J is TRBJ2-5 and V is TRBV7-2; D might be TRBD1 (5 bases). V was shortened by 0 bases and J by 1 base, with 6 bases between the two germline ends. This CDR3 spans 14 amino acids. Germline values: CDR1 SGHTA, CDR2 FQGNSA. The CDR3 region is CASSLARVQETQYF. CDR3 sequence (DNA): TGTGCCAGCAGCTTAGCCAGGGTCCAAGAGACCCAGTACTTC.

This chain links TRBV4-2 with TRBJ2-1; TRBD2 aligns across 12 bases. CDR3 length: 15 amino acids. Trimming cost V 4 bases and J 5 bases; bases outside gene matches: 3. CDR1 is LGHNA and CDR2 is YNFKEQ in the germline V gene. CDR3 residues: CASSRRLAGDNEQFF. CDR3 DNA sequence: TGTGCCAGCAGCCGGAGACTAGCGGGAGACAATGAGCAGTTCTTC.